A selection of T cell receptor beta chains follows, all from one sample in a study of patients and donors after allogeneic stem cell transplantation. TCRdb re-derived calls from the RT-PCR reads in MiXCR, one entry per CDR3 protein. This sample has approximately 170,000 distinct CDR3 sequences; 24% occur once, and the top ten carry about 25%. The specimen was blood, either unsorted or a sorted T cell fraction (not recorded which). These receptors originate from a human donor who was either an allogeneic HSCT recipient or a stem cell or donor lymphocyte infusion donor (not recorded which). It is not recorded whose cells these are; they may come from a transplant donor. Each CDR3 is given with its conserved first and last residue. A D gene is named only where the DNA matches it firmly. A clone size is listed for some rows: how often the clone was seen (once, few, many), or a class if it is expanded.

v_gene: TRBV29-1
j_gene: TRBJ2-7
abundance: few
d_gene: NA
CDR3nt: TGCAGCGTTGTGGGACCCCCGGGGTACGAGCAGTACTTC
CDR3aa: CSVVGPPGYEQYF

v_gene: TRBV5-1
j_gene: TRBJ2-3
abundance: NA
d_gene: TRBD2
CDR3nt: TGCGCCAGCAGTCCTAGCGGGGGGGCCCCAGATACGCAGTATTTT
CDR3aa: CASSPSGGAPDTQYF

v_gene: TRBV9
j_gene: TRBJ1-4
abundance: many
d_gene: NA
CDR3nt: TGTGCCAGCAGCGGACAGTGGGGTGAAAAACTGTTTTTT
CDR3aa: CASSGQWGEKLFF

v_gene: TRBV10-3
j_gene: TRBJ1-2
abundance: few
d_gene: NA
CDR3nt: TGTGCCATCAGTGATGGGGACATCTCTAACTATGGCTACACCTTC
CDR3aa: CAISDGDISNYGYTF

v_gene: TRBV29-1
j_gene: TRBJ2-3
abundance: NA
d_gene: NA
CDR3nt: TGCAGCGTTGATAGGGTGACAGATACGCAGTATTTT
CDR3aa: CSVDRVTDTQYF

v_gene: TRBV15
j_gene: TRBJ2-7
abundance: once
d_gene: NA
CDR3nt: TGTGCCACCAGCAGAGACAGGGGGGGCTACGAGCAGTACTTC
CDR3aa: CATSRDRGGYEQYF

v_gene: TRBV14
j_gene: TRBJ2-7
abundance: NA
d_gene: TRBD1
CDR3nt: TGTGCCAGCAGCCCTTTCGGGACAGGGATCTCCGTGCAGTACTTC
CDR3aa: CASSPFGTGISVQYF

v_gene: TRBV27
j_gene: TRBJ1-1
abundance: NA
d_gene: NA
CDR3nt: TGTGCCAGCCGCAATCCCGACATGAACACTGAAGCTTTCTTT
CDR3aa: CASRNPDMNTEAFF

v_gene: TRBV9
j_gene: TRBJ2-4
abundance: NA
d_gene: NA
CDR3nt: TGTGCCAGCAGCCAAAGTCCCGGGATCCGAAACATTCAGTACTTC
CDR3aa: CASSQSPGIRNIQYF

v_gene: TRBV29-1
j_gene: TRBJ2-5
abundance: few
d_gene: NA
CDR3nt: TGCAGCGTTGAGGATCACCTCGGGGAGACCCAGTACTTC
CDR3aa: CSVEDHLGETQYF

v_gene: TRBV4-2
j_gene: TRBJ2-3
abundance: NA
d_gene: NA
CDR3nt: TGTGCCAGCAGCCGGATAGCAACTAGCACAGATACGCAGTATTTT
CDR3aa: CASSRIATSTDTQYF

v_gene: TRBV12-3/TRBV12-4
j_gene: TRBJ1-1
abundance: few
d_gene: NA
CDR3nt: TGTGCCAGCAGTTTAGATTTCCGGAACACTGAAGCTTTCTTT
CDR3aa: CASSLDFRNTEAFF

v_gene: TRBV4-1
j_gene: TRBJ2-2
abundance: NA
d_gene: NA
CDR3nt: TGCGCCAGCAGGCACAGTTGGGGGGCTGGGAACACCGGGGAGCTGTTTTTT
CDR3aa: CASRHSWGAGNTGELFF

v_gene: TRBV20-1
j_gene: TRBJ1-1
abundance: NA
d_gene: NA
CDR3nt: TGCAGTTCTAGTAACCAAGGACTGAACACTGAAGCTTTCTTT
CDR3aa: CSSSNQGLNTEAFF

v_gene: TRBV20-1
j_gene: TRBJ2-3
abundance: NA
d_gene: TRBD2
CDR3nt: TGCAGTGCTAGAGATCCGGGACTAGCGGGAGCAGATACGCAGTATTTC
CDR3aa: CSARDPGLAGADTQYF

v_gene: TRBV28
j_gene: TRBJ1-2
abundance: NA
d_gene: NA
CDR3nt: TGTGCCAGCAGTATCCCAGCCTTAATCTATGGCTACACCTTC
CDR3aa: CASSIPALIYGYTF

v_gene: TRBV7-2
j_gene: TRBJ1-1
abundance: NA
d_gene: TRBD1
CDR3nt: TGTGCCAGCAGCCAAGACCGGGACAGCAATGAAGCTTTCTTT
CDR3aa: CASSQDRDSNEAFF

v_gene: TRBV5-1
j_gene: TRBJ1-1
abundance: few
d_gene: NA
CDR3nt: TGCGCCAGCAGCTTGGACAGGCGAGAGTTCATAGGGCGTACTGAAGCTTTCTTT
CDR3aa: CASSLDRREFIGRTEAFF

v_gene: TRBV12-3/TRBV12-4
j_gene: TRBJ2-5
abundance: NA
d_gene: NA
CDR3nt: TGTGCCAGCAGCTCCAGGGTAGGAGAGACCCAGTACTTC
CDR3aa: CASSSRVGETQYF

v_gene: TRBV20-1
j_gene: TRBJ1-5
abundance: NA
d_gene: NA
CDR3nt: TGCAGTGCTAGAGTAGGGGACACCGATAGCAATCAGCCCCAGCATTTT
CDR3aa: CSARVGDTDSNQPQHF

v_gene: TRBV4-1
j_gene: TRBJ1-5
abundance: few
d_gene: NA
CDR3nt: TGCGCCAGCAGCCCGTGGACGGGCAATCAGCCCCAGCATTTT
CDR3aa: CASSPWTGNQPQHF

v_gene: TRBV9
j_gene: TRBJ1-6
abundance: NA
d_gene: TRBD1
CDR3nt: TGTGCCAGCAGCGCACAGGACAGGGGGTCAACTGTAAATTCACCCCTCCACTTT
CDR3aa: CASSAQDRGSTVNSPLHF

v_gene: TRBV7-2
j_gene: TRBJ2-5
abundance: once
d_gene: NA
CDR3nt: TGTGCCAGCAGCTTAGAACTTGGAAGAATGGAGACCCAGTACTTC
CDR3aa: CASSLELGRMETQYF

v_gene: TRBV28
j_gene: TRBJ1-1
abundance: NA
d_gene: TRBD1
CDR3nt: TGTGCCAGCAGTTCCCCGGGACAGGGACGAGGTGACACTGAAGCTTTCTTT
CDR3aa: CASSSPGQGRGDTEAFF

v_gene: TRBV20-1
j_gene: TRBJ1-2
abundance: NA
d_gene: NA
CDR3nt: TGCAGTGCTAGAGTGTGGGGGGCGCCCTACTATGGCTACACCTTC
CDR3aa: CSARVWGAPYYGYTF

v_gene: TRBV24-1
j_gene: TRBJ2-5
abundance: few
d_gene: NA
CDR3nt: TGTGCCACCAGTGATATTAAGGGAGCGAAGACCCAGTACTTC
CDR3aa: CATSDIKGAKTQYF

v_gene: TRBV5-1
j_gene: TRBJ1-1
abundance: NA
d_gene: NA
CDR3nt: TGCGCCAGCAGCCCGTATGGGGGGACTGAAGCTTTCTTT
CDR3aa: CASSPYGGTEAFF